This T cell receptor beta chain emerged from a study of a mutant IDH1 vaccine in newly diagnosed glioma. As for the study in general: Vaccines began 4-6 weeks after radiotherapy alone, or with temozolomide cycles. Patients previously underwent radiotherapy, temozolomide, or both, and most underwent both. Visits designated V12 and V13 were conducted at weeks 35 and 47, respectively.

Described time point: week 35, safety follow-up. One vaccine dose held 300 ug of mutant IDH1 20-mer peptide and came with topical imiquimod. Patients underwent eight vaccinations, which took place in weeks 1, 3, 5, 7, 11, 15, 19 and 23. Assay: immunoSEQ multiplex PCR; the TCRdb copy retains only in-frame clones and omits some. The data hold roughly 50,000 clones, with around 80% observed a single time. As regards this clone: Its antigen is unknown.

Trimming cost V 3 bases and J 8 bases, with 16 bases left between them. CDR1 and CDR2 (germline): SGHVS, FNYEAQ. The CDR3 loop spans 14 amino acids. The source is a man aged 35 to 55 with glioma. This material consisted of PBMCs, taken from a glioma patient whose treatment included an IDH1 peptide vaccine. This chain connects TRBV7-6 to TRBJ1-2; D is uncertain. CDR3 protein: CASSFNLRGEGYTF. The CDR3 DNA follows: TGTGCCAGCAGCTTTAACTTACGCGGGGAAGGCTACACCTTC.